Sequencing of this TCR beta chain was carried out in a study of blood T cells in healthy people across ages. Study-level points and caveats: Long-lived donors had more naive CD4+ cells and higher diversity than aged donors. The percentage of naive T cells correlated strongly with TCR beta diversity. There was no known CMV status for donors, so expanded clonotype changes were possibly confounded.

About this clonotype itself: Its specificity is unknown.

Primers used in a second PCR of roughly 6 to 11 cycles were a sample-barcoded 5' primer and a J-beta primer mix. TCRdb processed the 5' RACE reads anew with MiXCR; each CDR3 protein has one entry. This table holds under 2,000,000 distinct CDR3 sequences, approximately 50% found once. The TCR sequence derives from a woman aged 40 to 49 in good health. Sequencing was done on a sample of blood.

CDR3 sequence reads: CASSRTSTVASTDTQYF. The CDR3, as DNA: TGTGCCAGCAGTCGGACTAGTACGGTCGCGAGCACAGATACGCAGTATTTT. This chain uses TRBV4-2 with TRBJ2-3; 7 positions match TRBD2. V lost 6 bases, J lost 0 bases, and 12 bases stayed unmatched. Germline values: CDR1 LGHNA, CDR2 YNFKEQ. The CDR3 consists of 17 residues.